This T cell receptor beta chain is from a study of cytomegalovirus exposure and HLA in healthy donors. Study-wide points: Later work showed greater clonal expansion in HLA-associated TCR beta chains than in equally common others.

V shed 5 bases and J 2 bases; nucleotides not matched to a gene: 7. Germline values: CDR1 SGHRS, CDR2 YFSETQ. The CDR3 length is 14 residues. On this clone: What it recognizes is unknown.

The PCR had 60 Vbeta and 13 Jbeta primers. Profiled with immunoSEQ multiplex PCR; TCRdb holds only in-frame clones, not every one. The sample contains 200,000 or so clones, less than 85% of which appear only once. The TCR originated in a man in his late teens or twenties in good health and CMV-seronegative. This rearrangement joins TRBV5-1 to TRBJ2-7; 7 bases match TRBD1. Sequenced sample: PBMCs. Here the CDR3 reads CASRQGVTTYEQYF. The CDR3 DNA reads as TGCGCCAGCAGGCAGGGGGTTACTACCTACGAGCAGTACTTC.